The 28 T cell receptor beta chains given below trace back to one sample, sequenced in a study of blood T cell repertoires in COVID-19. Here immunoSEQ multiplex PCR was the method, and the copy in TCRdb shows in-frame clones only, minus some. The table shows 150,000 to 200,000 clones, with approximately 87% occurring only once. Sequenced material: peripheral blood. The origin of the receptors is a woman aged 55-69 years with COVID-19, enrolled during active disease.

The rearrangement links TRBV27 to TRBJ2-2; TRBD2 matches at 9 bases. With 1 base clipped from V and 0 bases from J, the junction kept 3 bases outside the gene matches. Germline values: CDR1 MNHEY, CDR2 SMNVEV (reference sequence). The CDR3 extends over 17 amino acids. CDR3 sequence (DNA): TGTGCCAGCAGTTTATACGCGGGAGGGCCGAACACCGGGGAGCTGTTTTTT. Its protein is CASSLYAGGPNTGELFF.

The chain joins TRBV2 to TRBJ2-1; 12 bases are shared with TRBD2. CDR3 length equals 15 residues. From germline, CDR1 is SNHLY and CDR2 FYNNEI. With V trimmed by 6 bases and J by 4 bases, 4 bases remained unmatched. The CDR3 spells CASRETSGSYNEQFF. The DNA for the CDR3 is TGTGCCAGCAGAGAGACTAGCGGGAGTTACAATGAGCAGTTCTTC.

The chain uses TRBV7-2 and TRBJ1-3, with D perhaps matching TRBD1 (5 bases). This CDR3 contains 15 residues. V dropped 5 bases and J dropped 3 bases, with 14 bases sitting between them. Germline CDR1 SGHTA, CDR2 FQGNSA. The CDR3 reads CASSPSDSVGNTIYF. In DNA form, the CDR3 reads TGTGCCAGCAGCCCCTCAGACAGTGTTGGAAACACCATATATTTT.

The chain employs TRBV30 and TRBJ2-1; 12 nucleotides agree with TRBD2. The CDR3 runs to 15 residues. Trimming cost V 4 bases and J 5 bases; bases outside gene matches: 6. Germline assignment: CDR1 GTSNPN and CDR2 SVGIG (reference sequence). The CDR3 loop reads CAWTRLAGEDNEQFF. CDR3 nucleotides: TGTGCCTGGACCCGACTAGCGGGAGAGGACAATGAGCAGTTCTTC.

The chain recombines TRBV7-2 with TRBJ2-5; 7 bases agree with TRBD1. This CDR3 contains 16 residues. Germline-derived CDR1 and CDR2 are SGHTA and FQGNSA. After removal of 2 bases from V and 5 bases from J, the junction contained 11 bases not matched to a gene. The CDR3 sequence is CASSLTYDRERETQYF. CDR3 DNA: TGTGCCAGCAGCTTAACATACGACAGGGAGCGGGAGACCCAGTACTTC.

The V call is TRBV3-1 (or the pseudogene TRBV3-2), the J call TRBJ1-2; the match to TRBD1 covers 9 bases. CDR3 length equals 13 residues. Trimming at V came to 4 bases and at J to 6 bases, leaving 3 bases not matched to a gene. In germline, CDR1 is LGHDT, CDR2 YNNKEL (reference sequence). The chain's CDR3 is CASSRGTGNGYTF. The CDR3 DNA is TGTGCCAGCAGCCGTGGGACAGGGAATGGCTACACCTTC.

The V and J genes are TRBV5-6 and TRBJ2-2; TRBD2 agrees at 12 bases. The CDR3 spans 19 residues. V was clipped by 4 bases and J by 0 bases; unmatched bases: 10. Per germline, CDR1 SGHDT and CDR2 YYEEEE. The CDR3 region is CASSGGLAGPTSNTGELFF. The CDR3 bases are TGTGCCAGCAGCGGTGGACTAGCGGGGCCGACTTCGAACACCGGGGAGCTGTTTTTT.

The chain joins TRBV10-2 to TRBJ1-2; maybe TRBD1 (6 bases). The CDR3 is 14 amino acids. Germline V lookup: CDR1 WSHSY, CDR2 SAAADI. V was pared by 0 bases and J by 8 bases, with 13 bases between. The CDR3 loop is CASSESPGAAGYTF. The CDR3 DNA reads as TGCGCCAGCAGTGAGTCGCCAGGGGCTGCCGGCTACACCTTC.

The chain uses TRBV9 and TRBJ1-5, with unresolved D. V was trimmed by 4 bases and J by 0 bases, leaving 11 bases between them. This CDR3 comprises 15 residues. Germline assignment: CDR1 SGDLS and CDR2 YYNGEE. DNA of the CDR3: TGTGCCAGCAGCCAGACACCTTATAGCAATCAGCCCCAGCATTTT. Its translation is CASSQTPYSNQPQHF.

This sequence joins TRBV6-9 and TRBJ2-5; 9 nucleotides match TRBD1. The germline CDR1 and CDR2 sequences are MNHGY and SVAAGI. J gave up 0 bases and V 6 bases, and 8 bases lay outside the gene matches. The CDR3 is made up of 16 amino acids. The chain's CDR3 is CASSYRGPPYQETQYF. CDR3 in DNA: TGTGCCAGCAGCTACAGGGGGCCTCCCTACCAAGAGACCCAGTACTTC.

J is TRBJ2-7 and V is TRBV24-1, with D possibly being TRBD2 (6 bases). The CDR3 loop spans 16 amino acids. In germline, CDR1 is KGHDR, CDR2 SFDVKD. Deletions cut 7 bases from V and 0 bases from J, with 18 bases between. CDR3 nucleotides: TGTGCCACCAGGGCCCCCGTGGGGAGGAGCTCCTACGAGCAGTACTTC. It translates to CATRAPVGRSSYEQYF.

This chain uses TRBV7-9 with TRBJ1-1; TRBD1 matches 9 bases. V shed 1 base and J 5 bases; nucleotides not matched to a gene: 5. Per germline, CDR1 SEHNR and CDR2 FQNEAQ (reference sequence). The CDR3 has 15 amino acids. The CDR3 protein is CASSLGRDRDTEAFF. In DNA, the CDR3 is TGTGCCAGCAGCTTAGGGAGGGACAGGGATACTGAAGCTTTCTTT.

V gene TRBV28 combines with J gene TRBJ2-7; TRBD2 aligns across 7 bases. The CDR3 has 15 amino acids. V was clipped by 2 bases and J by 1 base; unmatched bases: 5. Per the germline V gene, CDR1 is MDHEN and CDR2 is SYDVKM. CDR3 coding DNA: TGTGCCAGCAGTTTAGGGCTAGCGGATTCCTACGAGCAGTACTTC. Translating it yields CASSLGLADSYEQYF.

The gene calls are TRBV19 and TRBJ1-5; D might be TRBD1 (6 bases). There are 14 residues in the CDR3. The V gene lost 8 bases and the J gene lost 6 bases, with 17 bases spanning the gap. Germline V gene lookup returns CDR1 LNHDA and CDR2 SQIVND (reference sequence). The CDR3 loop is CASLPGGAGQPQHF. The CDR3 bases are TGTGCCAGTCTCCCGGGGGGGGCGGGTCAGCCCCAGCATTTT.

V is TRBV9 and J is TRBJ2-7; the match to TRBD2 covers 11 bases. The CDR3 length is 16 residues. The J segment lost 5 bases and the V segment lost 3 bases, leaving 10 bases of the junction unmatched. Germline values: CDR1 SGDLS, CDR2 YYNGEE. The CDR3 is CASSEGAGTSGHEQYF. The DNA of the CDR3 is TGTGCCAGCAGCGAAGGGGCCGGGACTAGCGGCCACGAGCAGTACTTC. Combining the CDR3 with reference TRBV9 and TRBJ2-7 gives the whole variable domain DSGVTQTPKHLITATGQRVTLRCSPRSGDLSVYWYQQSLDQGLQFLIQYYNGEERAKGNILERFSAQQFPDLHSELNLSSLELGDSALYFCASSEGAGTSGHEQYFGPGTRLTVT.

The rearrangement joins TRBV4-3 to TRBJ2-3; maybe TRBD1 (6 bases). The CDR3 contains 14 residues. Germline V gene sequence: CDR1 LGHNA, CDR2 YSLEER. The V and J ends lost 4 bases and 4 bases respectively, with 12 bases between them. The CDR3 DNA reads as TGCGCCAGCAGCCCCGACAGGTATGCAGATACGCAGTATTTT. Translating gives CASSPDRYADTQYF.

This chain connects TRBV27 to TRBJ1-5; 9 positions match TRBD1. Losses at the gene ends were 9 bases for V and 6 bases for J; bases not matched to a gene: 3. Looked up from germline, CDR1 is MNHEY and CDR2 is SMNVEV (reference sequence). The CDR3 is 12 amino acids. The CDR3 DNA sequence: TGTGCCAGTGGACAGGGGATTCAGCCCCAGCATTTT. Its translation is CASGQGIQPQHF.

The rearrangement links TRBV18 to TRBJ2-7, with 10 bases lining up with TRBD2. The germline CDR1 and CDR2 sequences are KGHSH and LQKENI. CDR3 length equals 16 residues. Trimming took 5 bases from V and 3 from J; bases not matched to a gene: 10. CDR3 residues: CASSSLAGSLIYEQYF. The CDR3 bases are TGTGCCAGCTCATCACTAGCGGGGTCCTTAATCTACGAGCAGTACTTC.

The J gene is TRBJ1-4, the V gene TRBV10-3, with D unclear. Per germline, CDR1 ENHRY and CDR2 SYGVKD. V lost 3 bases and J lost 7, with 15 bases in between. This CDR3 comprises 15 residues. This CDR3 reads CAISEAGGVGEKLFF. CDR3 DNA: TGTGCCATCAGTGAAGCGGGTGGAGTCGGTGAAAAACTGTTTTTT.

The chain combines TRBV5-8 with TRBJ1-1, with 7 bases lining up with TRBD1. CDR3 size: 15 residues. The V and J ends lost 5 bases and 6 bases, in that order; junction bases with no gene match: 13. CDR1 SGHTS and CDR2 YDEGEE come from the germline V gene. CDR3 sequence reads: CASRSERTGVSEAFF. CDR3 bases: TGTGCCAGCAGGAGCGAGAGGACAGGAGTATCTGAAGCTTTCTTT.

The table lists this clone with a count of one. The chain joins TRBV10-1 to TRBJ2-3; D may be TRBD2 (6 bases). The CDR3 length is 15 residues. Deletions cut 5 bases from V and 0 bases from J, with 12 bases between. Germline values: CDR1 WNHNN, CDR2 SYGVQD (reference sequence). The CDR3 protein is CASSRGTGSTDTQYF. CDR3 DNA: TGCGCCAGCAGTCGCGGGACTGGGAGCACAGATACGCAGTATTTT.

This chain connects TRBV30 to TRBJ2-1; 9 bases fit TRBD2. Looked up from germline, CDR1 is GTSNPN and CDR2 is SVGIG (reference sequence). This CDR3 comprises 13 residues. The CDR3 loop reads CLSVAGAYNEQFF. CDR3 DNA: TGTCTTTCGGTAGCGGGGGCCTACAATGAGCAGTTCTTC.

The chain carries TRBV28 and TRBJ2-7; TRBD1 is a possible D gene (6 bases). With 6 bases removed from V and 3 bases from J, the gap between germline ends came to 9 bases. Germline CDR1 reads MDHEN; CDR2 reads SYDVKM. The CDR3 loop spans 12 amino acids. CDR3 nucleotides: TGTGCCAGCAGACGGACAGTCTACGAGCAGTACTTC. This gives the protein CASRRTVYEQYF.

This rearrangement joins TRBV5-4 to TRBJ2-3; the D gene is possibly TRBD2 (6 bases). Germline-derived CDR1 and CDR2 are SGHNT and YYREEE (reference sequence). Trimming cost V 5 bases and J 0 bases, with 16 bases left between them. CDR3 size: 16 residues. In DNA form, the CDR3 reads TGTGCCAGCAGGTTGCAGGGACTTCATAGCACAGATACGCAGTATTTT. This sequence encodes CASRLQGLHSTDTQYF.

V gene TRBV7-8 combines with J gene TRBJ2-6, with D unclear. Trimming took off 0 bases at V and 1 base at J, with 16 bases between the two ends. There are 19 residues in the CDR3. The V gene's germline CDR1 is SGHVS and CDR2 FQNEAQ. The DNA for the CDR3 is TGTGCCAGCAGCTTAGCTATGGGCCTCTCCATTTCTGGGGCCAACGTCCTGACTTTC. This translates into CASSLAMGLSISGANVLTF.

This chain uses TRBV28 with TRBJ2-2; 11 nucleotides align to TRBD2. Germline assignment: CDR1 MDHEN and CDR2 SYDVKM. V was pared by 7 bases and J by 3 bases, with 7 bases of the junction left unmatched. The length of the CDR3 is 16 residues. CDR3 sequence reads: CASMRTSGLDTGELFF. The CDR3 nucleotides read TGTGCCAGCATGAGGACTAGCGGGTTAGACACCGGGGAGCTGTTTTTT.

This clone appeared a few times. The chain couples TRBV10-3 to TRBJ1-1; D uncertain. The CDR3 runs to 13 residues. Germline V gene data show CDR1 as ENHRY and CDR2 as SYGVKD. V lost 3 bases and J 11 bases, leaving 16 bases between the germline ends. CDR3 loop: CAISDTAPGSAFF. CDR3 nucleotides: TGTGCCATCAGTGATACGGCCCCGGGGTCGGCTTTCTTT.

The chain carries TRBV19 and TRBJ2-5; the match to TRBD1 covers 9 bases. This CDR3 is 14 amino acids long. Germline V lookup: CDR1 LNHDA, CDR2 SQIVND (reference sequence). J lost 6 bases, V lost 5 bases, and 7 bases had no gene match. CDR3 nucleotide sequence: TGTGCCAGTAGTCCGGGACAGGGAGGACAGACCCAGTACTTC. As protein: CASSPGQGGQTQYF.